This record concerns one T cell receptor beta chain sequence. Its antigen remains unidentified. No quality values exist for individual bases; no much larger clone is one base distant. Explained via the paper, the time point label denotes: baseline before first vaccination. Vaccinee samples came from UK trials COV001 and COV002, including a single-blind randomized controlled phase 2/3 trial of AZD1222 (ChAdOx1 nCoV-19) in healthy adults. For TCRbeta chain sequencing, PBMC samples were collected from trial participants at day 0 and at day 28 after the second dose. This specimen belongs to a study of T cell responses to AZD1222 COVID-19 vaccine (dated by TCRdb to the early 2020s). Broadly, across the study: AZD1222 recipients with second doses at about 4 weeks or about 12 weeks were pooled, because spike-specific TCR depth and breadth did not differ between schedules. A total of 230 or so trial participants underwent TCR sequencing, of whom nearly 210 received two doses of AZD1222 and 26 received two doses of the MenACWY control vaccine. Trial participants were enrolled by age into 18-55, 56-69 and 70-plus year subgroups, with approximately 160, 26 and 62 TCR-sequenced participants respectively.

Inclusive of the bounding cysteine and phenylalanine, the CDR3 is 12 residues long. Kept here is only the CDR3 DNA, which spans 36 bases and is read in frame from base 1. V and J lose 7 bases and 3 bases, and a span of 10 bases separates them. CDR1 SGHRS and CDR2 YFSETQ are derived from the germline V gene. What the research found in general, with its limitations: Vaccine-associated CD4 TCRs spanned the whole spike protein, with dominant responses in regions 160-218 and 743-854. In the small 56-69-year group, the increase in depth fell short of significance, most likely because of low power. After two AZD1222 doses, spike-specific TCR breadth and depth were significantly higher than at day 0 and than in MenACWY recipients. Because no day 14 peak-response samples were available, repertoires were characterized only after the peak T cell response. Most participants were white British and females outnumbered males, and the authors suggested that clonal diversity may have been underestimated. Reportedly, close to half of the unique spike-specific TCRs recognized epitopes lying outside the regions that are mutated in the B.1.351 and B.1.1.7 variants. Conclusions about previously exposed vaccinees were limited because only six or seven AZD1222 recipients were SARS-CoV-2 seropositive at baseline.

The CDR3 regions of human TCRbeta chains were analyzed by immunosequencing. As for how the authors treated the data: TCRs in the repertoires were compared against a reference library of SARS-CoV-2-specific TCRs that had been generated with the MIRA antigen-specificity platform. Breadth was defined as the fraction of unique TCRs that were SARS-CoV-2-associated, and depth was defined as the fraction of total T cells that were SARS-CoV-2-associated. Using the MIRA data, each spike-specific TCR was mapped to the spike region that the TCR reacts to and placed in a CD4 or CD8 class. Log10-transformed breadth and depth values were compared by one-way ANOVA with Sidak's multiple comparisons tests. The table was pulled from immuneACCESS by TCRdb, which kept in-frame rearrangements only. Such tables lose some clones; where checked, under half of the loss comes from unresolved V genes, and the rest has no known cause. V, J and clone size were drawn from that table, and D and trimming were deduced from the DNA. The sample yields about 150,000 clones; roughly 92% were counted once. Of the sample, 1.6% is held by the ten largest clones.

The sequence was obtained from an adult in good health. Sequenced here: peripheral blood, sampled on day 0 of AZD1222 vaccination. The sequence joins TRBV5-1 to TRBJ1-2; the D gene is perhaps TRBD1, from 6 matching bases. This receptor has the CDR3 CASAGADYGYTF. The DNA sequence is as follows: TGCGCCAGCGCAGGGGCAGACTATGGCTACACCTTC.